These T cell receptor beta chains were read from a single sample in a study of CD8+ T cells in alopecia areata. Using immunoSEQ multiplex PCR, the repertoire was profiled, and TCRdb retains in-frame clones only, with some absent. The sample has about 110,000 clones; approximately 60% are singletons. Sequencing was done on a sample of CD8+ T cells sorted from blood. These receptors all stem from a human donor in good health. The CDR3 runs from the conserved cysteine through the conserved F or W. D genes are given only for firm matches.

CDR3aa	v_gene	j_gene	len	d_gene
CASTSGGGNQPQHF	TRBV13	TRBJ1-5	14	TRBD1
CASSRTGPYEQYF	TRBV7-9	TRBJ2-7	13	-
CSVVIGIGTQYF	TRBV29-1	TRBJ2-3	12	-
CASSQGAATDTQYF	TRBV9	TRBJ2-3	14	TRBD1
CASSPRLPGQGAGELFF	TRBV18	TRBJ2-2	17	TRBD1
CASSPSGTGSYEQYF	TRBV18	-	15	TRBD1
CASSLGRADYGYTF	TRBV5-1	TRBJ1-2	14	-
CASNTLGGGDYGYTF	TRBV13	TRBJ1-2	15	-
CASSLGRGTQPQHF	TRBV13	TRBJ1-5	14	-
CASSQGSGEQYF	TRBV5-6	TRBJ2-7	12	-
CSVGDLGANTEAFF	TRBV29-1	TRBJ1-1	14	-
CASSLASSGNTIYF	TRBV7-9	TRBJ1-3	14	-
CSVEDLEGRFGRYGYTF	TRBV29-1	TRBJ1-2	17	-
CASSASRGTASSGNTIYF	TRBV9	TRBJ1-3	18	-
CASSLGAVGEQYF	TRBV7-2	TRBJ2-7	13	-
CASSFSGLSRGVRDEQFF	TRBV7-8	TRBJ2-1	18	-
CASSPGQGHAFF	TRBV5-6	TRBJ1-1	12	-
CASSIGGNIQYF	TRBV19	TRBJ2-4	12	-
CASSSQGDYTEAFF	TRBV27	TRBJ1-1	14	TRBD1
CASTGASEAFF	TRBV2	TRBJ1-1	11	-
CASSAGVMAGPNYGYTF	TRBV9	TRBJ1-2	17	-
CASSHGTGLSPLHF	TRBV16	TRBJ1-6	14	TRBD1
CASSQAGSSPLHF	TRBV4-1	TRBJ1-6	13	-
CASSQDPGNYGYTF	TRBV4-1	TRBJ1-2	14	-
CSVMTGDIYEQYF	TRBV29-1	TRBJ2-7	13	TRBD1